The clone carrying this TCR beta chain was counted between two and nine times. The target antigen is unknown. This sample is part of a study of identifying expanded T cells in peripheral blood. Whole-study findings and limits: About 1.3 clones differed between technical replicates, versus about 17 and 20 over time. Two-week clone count variance significantly increased as total template count grew.

Germline V gene data show CDR1 as LGHNA and CDR2 as YNFKEQ. Germline trimming cut 1 base from V and 3 bases from J; bases unmatched to any gene: 6. This CDR3 is 15 amino acids long. Collection occurred without any documented infections or immune events in donors. Libraries were prepared by immunoSEQ multiplex PCR; TCRdb keeps only in-frame clonotypes and omits some of them. The repertoire holds 100,000 to 150,000 clones, with approximately 80% as singletons. The gene calls are TRBV4-2 and TRBJ2-7; 7 bases are a match to TRBD1. The sample was blood. This TCR was recovered from a person aged 18-70 years in good health. CDR3 in DNA: TGTGCCAGCAGCCAAGGACAGGGCCCCAACTACGAGCAGTACTTC. Translating gives CASSQGQGPNYEQYF.